The 12 T cell receptor beta chains given below trace back to one sample, sequenced in a study of T cells after somatic rescue of genetic block. Sequencing was performed with immunoSEQ multiplex PCR; in TCRdb, only in-frame clones are kept and a portion is missing. Of about 67,000 clones listed, 90% to 95% were seen once; the top ten hold 3%. The sequencing input was peripheral blood mononuclear cells (PBMCs). These receptors were collected from a man in his forties.

On this clone: Other DNA sequences within the sample encode an identical CDR3. The chain recombines TRBV5-4 with TRBJ2-2; no clear D gene. The CDR3 loop spans 12 amino acids. Germline CDR1 reads SGHNT; CDR2 reads YYREEE (reference sequence). Trimming removed 2 bases from V and 3 bases from J, with 2 bases in between. The CDR3 sequence: CASSLDTGELFF. The DNA for the CDR3 is TGTGCCAGCAGCTTAGACACCGGGGAGCTGTTTTTT. The variable domain in full, completed from reference TRBV5-4 and TRBJ2-2, reads ETGVTQSPTHLIKTRGQQVTLRCSSQSGHNTVSWYQQALGQGPQFIFQYYREEENGRGNFPPRFSGLQFPNYSSELNVNALELDDSALYLCASSLDTGELFFGEGSRLTVL.

The gene calls are TRBV4-3 and TRBJ1-4; 8 nucleotides agree with TRBD1. Germline lookup yields CDR1 LGHNA and CDR2 YSLEER. The CDR3 contains 16 residues. With V trimmed by 2 bases and J by 8 bases, 10 bases remained unmatched. CDR3 DNA: TGCGCCAGCAGCCAAAAGACAGGGGAGGGAAACGAAAAACTGTTTTTT. Translation: CASSQKTGEGNEKLFF.

V and J are TRBV2 and TRBJ1-6, with 9 bases aligning to TRBD1. The CDR3 extends over 14 amino acids. Germline V CDR1 and CDR2: SNHLY, FYNNEI. V trimming: 7 bases; J trimming: 7 bases; junction bases outside the gene matches: 5. CDR3 in DNA: TGTGCCAGCAACGGACAGGGGTTCAATTCACCCCTCCACTTT. This sequence encodes CASNGQGFNSPLHF.

This clone was counted only a few times. The chain is built from TRBV19 and TRBJ1-5, with 9 positions matching TRBD1. The CDR3 runs to 16 residues. After removal of 4 bases from V and 2 bases from J, the junction contained 6 bases not matched to a gene. The germline CDR1 and CDR2 sequences are LNHDA and SQIVND (reference sequence). CDR3 sequence reads: CASSTGQGLRNQPQHF. For the CDR3, the DNA is TGTGCCAGTAGTACGGGACAGGGACTTCGCAATCAGCCCCAGCATTTT.

This clone occurred once. The V call is TRBV5-1, the J call TRBJ2-1; the match to TRBD2 covers 12 bases. The CDR3 extends over 15 amino acids. Germline V gene data show CDR1 as SGHRS and CDR2 as YFSETQ. The V gene end was trimmed by 4 bases and the J gene end by 5 bases; junction bases not matched to a gene: 4. The CDR3 bases are TGCGCCAGCAGCGCCGGACTAGCGGGGAACAATGAGCAGTTCTTC. Amino acids: CASSAGLAGNNEQFF.

This chain uses TRBV19 with TRBJ2-1; 8 bases agree with TRBD2. CDR1 LNHDA and CDR2 SQIVND come from the germline V gene (reference sequence). This CDR3 has 14 amino acids. Trimming cost V 3 bases and J 7 bases; bases outside gene matches: 5. CDR3 amino acids: CASSMGLEANEQFF. CDR3 nucleotides: TGTGCCAGTAGTATGGGACTAGAGGCAAATGAGCAGTTCTTC. The full variable domain, with the rest looked up from reference TRBV19 and TRBJ2-1, is DGGITQSPKYLFRKEGQNVTLSCEQNLNHDAMYWYRQDPGQGLRLIYYSQIVNDFQKGDIAEGYSVSREKKESFPLTVTSAQKNPTAFYLCASSMGLEANEQFFGPGTRLTVL.

The rearrangement joins TRBV19 to TRBJ1-1; D is uncertain. The V and J ends lost 2 bases and 1 base respectively, with 5 bases between them. CDR1 is LNHDA, CDR2 SQIVND, per germline (reference sequence). This CDR3 has 13 residues. CDR3 sequence (DNA): TGTGCCAGTAGTATAATGGGGAACACTGAAGCTTTCTTT. This encodes CASSIMGNTEAFF.

This clone was detected only once. The V gene is TRBV6-1, the J gene TRBJ1-1; D gene unclear. Germline CDR1 reads MNHNS; CDR2 reads SASEGT. This CDR3 is built from 15 residues. Deletions cut 2 bases from V and 0 bases from J, with 10 bases between. The DNA for the CDR3 is TGTGCCAGCAGTGAAATTCGGGTAGTGAACACTGAAGCTTTCTTT. This encodes CASSEIRVVNTEAFF.

The rearrangement uses TRBV30 and TRBJ1-4; possible D gene TRBD1, 6 bases. CDR3 size: 14 residues. Deletions cut 0 bases from V and 8 bases from J, with 13 bases between. Per germline, CDR1 GTSNPN and CDR2 SVGIG (reference sequence). CDR3 sequence reads: CAWSVNSGGEKLFF. CDR3 bases: TGTGCCTGGAGTGTAAATTCCGGGGGCGAAAAACTGTTTTTT.

The chain combines TRBV29-1 with TRBJ2-5; TRBD2 might be the D (5 bases). The CDR3 length is 15 residues. Germline V gives CDR1 SQVTM, CDR2 ANQGSEA. V was pared by 6 bases and J by 1 base, with 18 bases between. Written as DNA, the CDR3 is TGCAGCGTGTCCGGTCGGGGAGTACTCCAAGAGACCCAGTACTTC. Translated, it gives CSVSGRGVLQETQYF. Using reference TRBV29-1 and TRBJ2-5 for the parts outside the CDR3, the full variable domain is SAVISQKPSRDICQRGTSLTIQCQVDSQVTMMFWYRQQPGQSLTLIATANQGSEATYESGFVIDKFPISRPNLTFSTLTVSNMSPEDSSIYLCSVSGRGVLQETQYFGPGTRLLVL.

V usage is TRBV25-1 and J usage is TRBJ2-7; TRBD1 agrees at 7 bases. The trim removed 3 bases at V and 2 bases at J, leaving 7 bases unmatched. Germline-derived CDR1 and CDR2 are MGHDK and SYGVNS. The CDR3 is made up of 15 amino acids. The CDR3 DNA sequence: TGTGCCAGCAGTGACCCAAAGGGGACAGCCTACGAGCAGTACTTC. Its protein product is CASSDPKGTAYEQYF.

The chain couples TRBV13 to TRBJ1-6; TRBD1 matches at 7 bases. Per germline, CDR1 PRHDT and CDR2 FYEKMQ (reference sequence). V lost 2 bases, J lost 1 base, and 5 bases stayed unmatched. The CDR3 runs 17 residues. The CDR3 DNA reads as TGTGCCAGCAGCTTAAGGCAGGGGGGTTCCTATAATTCACCCCTCCACTTT. This codes for CASSLRQGGSYNSPLHF.